The clone carrying this TCR beta chain was seen only once. What it binds is not known. This entry comes from a study of cytomegalovirus exposure and HLA in healthy donors. Regarding the study as a whole: Prediction of most subjects' HLA-A and HLA-B alleles by TCR beta sequences was reportedly accurate. About 87% or about 30% of the time was how often most TCR beta V segments were productive, according to an earlier analysis.

This PCR relied on a set of 60 Vbeta primers and 13 Jbeta primers. Using immunoSEQ multiplex PCR, the repertoire was profiled, and TCRdb retains in-frame clones only, with some absent. The data hold 80,000 or so clones, with 75% to 80% observed a single time. Trimming at V came to 3 bases and at J to 5 bases, leaving 5 bases not matched to a gene. Germline V gene sequence: CDR1 MNHEY, CDR2 SMNVEV (reference sequence). There are 14 residues in the CDR3. The sequencing input was PBMCs. The chain couples TRBV27 to TRBJ2-7; the match to TRBD2 covers 9 bases. The TCR originated in a man in his forties in good health and CMV-seronegative. In nucleotides, the CDR3 is TGTGCCAGCAGTTTGTTTAGCGGGAGCCACGAGCAGTACTTC. Amino acids: CASSLFSGSHEQYF.